Here is one T cell receptor (beta chain) with its context. Germline values: CDR1 GTSNPN, CDR2 SVGIG (reference sequence). The CDR3 runs 12 residues. J was trimmed by 7 bases and V by 4 bases; bases with no gene match: 4. The data were taken from a study of blood T cell repertoires in COVID-19. The data were produced by immunoSEQ multiplex PCR, yet TCRdb's version contains in-frame clones alone and is incomplete. The table records 200,000 to 250,000 clones, 80% to 90% of them present only once. This TCR derives from a woman in her 30s who had been exposed to COVID-19. Sequenced material: PBMCs or T cells enriched from blood (not recorded which). V gene TRBV30 combines with J gene TRBJ2-1, with 7 bases that match TRBD2. The CDR3 reads CAWNPGGNEQFF. The CDR3 DNA reads TGTGCCTGGAATCCGGGGGGAAATGAGCAGTTCTTC. The whole variable domain, filled in from reference TRBV30 and TRBJ2-1, reads SQTIHQWPATLVQPVGSPLSLECTVEGTSNPNLYWYRQAAGRGLQLLFYSVGIGQISSEVPQNLSASRPQDRQFILSSKKLLLSDSGFYLCAWNPGGNEQFFGPGTRLTVL.